The entry below gives a single T cell receptor beta chain sequence along with its context. Relapsing-remitting disease, either stable or active, was present in the multiple sclerosis controls, who were treatment-naive patients. Negative isolation was used for CD8+ and CD4+ T cells, and FACS enrichment was applied to TEMRA cells. RNA in amounts of about 0.45 to 1 ug was reverse transcribed with random hexamers. From the immunoSEQ multiplex PCR reads, TCRdb called clonotypes with MiXCR, one entry per CDR3 protein. The sample has fewer than 350,000 distinct CDR3 sequences; about 90% are singletons. Germline-derived CDR1 and CDR2 are SNHLY and FYNNEI. With 9 bases removed from V and 2 bases from J, the gap between germline ends came to 7 bases. This CDR3 spans 11 amino acids. This record belongs to a study of CD8 T cells in Susac syndrome.

The receptor's source is a human donor with multiple sclerosis. The material sequenced was CD4+ T cells from PBMCs. The J gene is TRBJ2-5, the V gene TRBV2; possibly TRBD1 for D (5 bases). As DNA, the CDR3 is TGTGCCAGTCAGGGTCAAGAGACCCAGTACTTC. Translated, it gives CASQGQETQYF.